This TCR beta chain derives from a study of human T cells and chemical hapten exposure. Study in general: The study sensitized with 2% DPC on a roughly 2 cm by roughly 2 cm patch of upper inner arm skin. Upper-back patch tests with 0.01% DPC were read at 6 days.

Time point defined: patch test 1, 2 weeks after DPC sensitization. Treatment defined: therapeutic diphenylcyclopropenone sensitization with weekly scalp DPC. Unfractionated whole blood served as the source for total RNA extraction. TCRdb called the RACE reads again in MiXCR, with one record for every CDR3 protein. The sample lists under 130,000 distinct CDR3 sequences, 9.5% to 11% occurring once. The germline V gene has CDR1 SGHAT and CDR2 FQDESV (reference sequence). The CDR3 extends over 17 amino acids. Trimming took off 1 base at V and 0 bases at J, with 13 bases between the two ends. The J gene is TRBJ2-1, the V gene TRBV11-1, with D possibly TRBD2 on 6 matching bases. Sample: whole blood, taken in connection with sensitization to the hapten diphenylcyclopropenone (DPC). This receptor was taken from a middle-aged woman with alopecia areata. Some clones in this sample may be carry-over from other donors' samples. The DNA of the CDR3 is TGTGCCAGCAGCTTAGTGGCTAGCGTCTCCTCCTACAATGAGCAGTTCTTC. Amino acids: CASSLVASVSSYNEQFF.